These 9 T cell receptor beta chains were sequenced from one sample in a study of T cells after yellow fever vaccination. TCRdb used MiXCR to reprocess the 5' RACE reads, holding one entry per CDR3 protein. Of approximately 150,000 distinct CDR3 sequences in the sample, 9.3% are singletons; the top ten hold about a third. This specimen consisted of CD8+ T cells sorted from PBMCs, obtained 45 days after the yellow fever booster vaccination. Receptors originate from a man between 18 and 35 years old who received the YFV17D yellow fever vaccine.

The chain recombines TRBV20-1 with TRBJ2-5; tentatively, D is TRBD2 (6 bases). In germline, CDR1 is DFQATT, CDR2 SNEGSKA (reference sequence). The CDR3 consists of 14 residues. The germline V and J ends were trimmed by 6 bases and 2 bases, with 16 bases remaining between them. CDR3 residues: CSARSGTGQETQYF. DNA for the CDR3: TGCAGTGCCAGATCCGGGACTGGGCAAGAGACCCAGTACTTC.

This clonotype appeared a few times. This chain links TRBV7-9 with TRBJ2-1; 10 nucleotides align to TRBD2. Per germline, CDR1 SEHNR and CDR2 FQNEAQ (reference sequence). V lost 6 bases, J lost 9 bases, and 11 bases stayed unmatched. CDR3 length equals 15 residues. The CDR3 region has the DNA TGTGCCAGCAGTTCCCAGCGGGGGGGCTCGGGTGAGCAGTTCTTC. Its translation is CASSSQRGGSGEQFF.

The CDR3 sequence is CASSKGYRGNGYTF. CDR3 DNA sequence: TGTGCCAGCAGCAAAGGCTACAGGGGGAACGGCTACACCTTC. V is TRBV21-1 and J is TRBJ1-2; the DNA was not used to check the table's D call, TRBD1. TRBV21-1 is termed a pseudogene. This CDR3 has 14 amino acids.

There are a few counts of this clonotype. The CDR3 region is CASSQDGSFYEQYV. The CDR3 nucleotides read TGTGCCAGCAGCCAAGATGGTTCGTTCTACGAGCAGTACGTC. This chain connects TRBV14 to TRBJ2-7; D unclear. V was trimmed by 0 bases and J by 3 bases, leaving 9 bases between them. Germline-derived CDR1 and CDR2 are SGHDN and FVKESK. The CDR3 is made up of 14 amino acids.

This clonotype appeared a few times. V usage is TRBV6-5 and J usage is TRBJ2-3; D remains unclear. CDR1 and CDR2 from the germline V gene are MNHEY and SVGAGI. CDR3 length: 17 residues. Trimming cost V 0 bases and J 2 bases, with 15 bases left between them. CDR3 DNA sequence: TGTGCCAGCAGTTACTCGATCGGGCCTAACCCCACAGATACGCAGTATTTT. Amino acid sequence: CASSYSIGPNPTDTQYF.

The V and J genes are TRBV9 and TRBJ2-7, with 10 bases lining up with TRBD2. This CDR3 is built from 14 residues. The V and J ends lost 3 bases and 4 bases, in that order; junction bases with no gene match: 4. Germline loops: CDR1 SGDLS, CDR2 YYNGEE. The CDR3: CASSAPGLAYEQYF. CDR3 sequence (DNA): TGTGCCAGCAGCGCACCGGGACTAGCGTACGAGCAGTACTTC.

This clonotype has a handful of counts. The CDR3 DNA reads TGTGCCAGCAGCTGGGGGGTGGGGGTTCAGCCCCAGCATTTT. It encodes CASSWGVGVQPQHF. The chain recombines TRBV5-5 with TRBJ1-5; tentatively, D is TRBD1 (5 bases). Trimming left V 3 bases short and J 6 bases short, with 13 bases between. CDR3 length equals 14 residues. Germline lookup yields CDR1 SGHKS and CDR2 YYEKEE (reference sequence).

The chain is built from TRBV9 and TRBJ1-1; 10 positions agree with TRBD1. CDR1 is SGDLS and CDR2 is YYNGEE in the germline V gene. Losses at the gene ends were 3 bases for V and 4 bases for J; bases not matched to a gene: 12. The CDR3 has 17 residues. The CDR3 here is CASSDGQGVGLGTEAFF. The CDR3 DNA sequence: TGTGCCAGCAGCGACGGACAGGGGGTTGGGTTAGGCACTGAAGCTTTCTTT.

J is TRBJ2-6 and V is TRBV30; maybe TRBD2 (6 bases). The CDR3 totals 18 residues. The germline V and J ends were trimmed by 4 bases and 4 bases, with 23 bases remaining between them. Per germline, CDR1 GTSNPN and CDR2 SVGIG (reference sequence). This CDR3 reads CAWNRLEGHLTGANVLTF. The DNA of the CDR3 is TGTGCCTGGAATAGATTGGAGGGGCATTTAACGGGGGCCAACGTCCTGACTTTC.